This TCR beta chain emerged from a study of blood T cell repertoires in COVID-19. In the study overall: Collection of acute and convalescent COVID-19 samples took place in the United States, Italy and Spain.

Germline assignment: CDR1 SGHTA and CDR2 FQGTGA. This CDR3 spans 14 amino acids. Trimming removed 4 bases from V and 6 bases from J, with 14 bases in between. Using immunoSEQ multiplex PCR, the repertoire was profiled, and TCRdb retains in-frame clones only, with some absent. This sample has about 200,000 clones, with about 78% found just once. The sample consisted of peripheral blood. V usage is TRBV7-3 and J usage is TRBJ2-3; maybe TRBD2 (5 bases). The sequence was obtained from a woman in her seventies with acute or convalescent COVID-19. The CDR3 spells CASSSMRTPDTQYF. As DNA, the CDR3 is TGTGCCAGCAGCTCCATGCGGACTCCCGATACGCAGTATTTT.